Listed below are T cell receptor beta chains from one sample, sequenced in a study of control samples from healthy donors and cancer patients. Measured with immunoSEQ multiplex PCR; TCRdb has only the in-frame clones, and not every one. The sample includes tens of thousands of clones, roughly 83% of them seen just once. The specimen was blood. Every receptor here comes from a man aged 55 to 70 in good health. Both conserved end residues are part of each CDR3. Each record gives: V gene, D gene, clone size, CDR3 protein. A D gene is named only where the DNA matches it firmly. For some rows the clone size is stated as once, few or many, or as a class when expanded; others skip it.

v_gene: TRBV5-4; d_gene: NA; abundance: few; CDR3aa: CASPRIAGTNDRIDTEAFF
v_gene: TRBV19; d_gene: TRBD1; abundance: NA; CDR3aa: CASREQGSTNNSPLHF
v_gene: TRBV3-1/TRBV3-2; d_gene: TRBD1; abundance: few; CDR3aa: CASSQDLGQGTITDTQYF
v_gene: TRBV7-2; d_gene: NA; abundance: NA; CDR3aa: CASTGSGALNEKLFF
v_gene: TRBV19; d_gene: NA; abundance: once; CDR3aa: CASSIVGWPENTEAFF
v_gene: TRBV5-4; d_gene: NA; abundance: NA; CDR3aa: CASSLATGTRNRNEQFF
v_gene: TRBV7-8; d_gene: NA; abundance: NA; CDR3aa: CASRLGVDNQPQHF
v_gene: TRBV7-2; d_gene: NA; abundance: NA; CDR3aa: CASSVRGPNTEAFF
v_gene: TRBV2; d_gene: NA; abundance: NA; CDR3aa: CASSVNPWETQYF
v_gene: TRBV5-6; d_gene: NA; abundance: medium-sized; CDR3aa: CASSRFHGYTF
v_gene: TRBV18; d_gene: NA; abundance: NA; CDR3aa: CASSPQIDRNTEAFF
v_gene: TRBV5-1; d_gene: TRBD1; abundance: NA; CDR3aa: CASSARTGESTEAFF
v_gene: TRBV7-9; d_gene: NA; abundance: NA; CDR3aa: CASSLGEVFNYGYTF
v_gene: TRBV20-1; d_gene: NA; abundance: NA; CDR3aa: CSASVEGYGYTF
v_gene: TRBV9; d_gene: TRBD1; abundance: NA; CDR3aa: CASSVAPGQGDEKLFF
v_gene: TRBV7-9; d_gene: NA; abundance: NA; CDR3aa: CASSLGTGYGGYTF